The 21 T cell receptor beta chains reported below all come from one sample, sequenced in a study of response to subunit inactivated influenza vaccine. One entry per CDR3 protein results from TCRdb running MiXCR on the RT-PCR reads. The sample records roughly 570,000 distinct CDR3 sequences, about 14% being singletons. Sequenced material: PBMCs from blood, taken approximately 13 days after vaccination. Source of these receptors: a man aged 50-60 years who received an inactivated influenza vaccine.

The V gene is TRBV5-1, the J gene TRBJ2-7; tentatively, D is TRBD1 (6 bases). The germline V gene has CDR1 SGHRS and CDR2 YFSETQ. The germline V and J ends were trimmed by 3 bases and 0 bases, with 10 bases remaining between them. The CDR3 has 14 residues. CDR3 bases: TGCGCCAGCAGCTCTGGACAGTACTCCTACGAGCAGTACTTC. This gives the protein CASSSGQYSYEQYF.

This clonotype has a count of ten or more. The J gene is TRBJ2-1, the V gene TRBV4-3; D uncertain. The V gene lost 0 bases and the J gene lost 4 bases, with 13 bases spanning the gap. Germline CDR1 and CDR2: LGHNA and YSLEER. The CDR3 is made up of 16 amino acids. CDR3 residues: CASSQDMADAYNEQFF. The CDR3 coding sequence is TGCGCCAGCAGCCAAGATATGGCGGATGCGTACAATGAGCAGTTCTTC.

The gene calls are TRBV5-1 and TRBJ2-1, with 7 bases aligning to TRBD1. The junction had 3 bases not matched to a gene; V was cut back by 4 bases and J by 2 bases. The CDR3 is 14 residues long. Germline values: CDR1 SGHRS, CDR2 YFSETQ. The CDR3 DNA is TGCGCCAGCAGCGTCGGGACAGCCTACAATGAGCAGTTCTTC. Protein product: CASSVGTAYNEQFF.

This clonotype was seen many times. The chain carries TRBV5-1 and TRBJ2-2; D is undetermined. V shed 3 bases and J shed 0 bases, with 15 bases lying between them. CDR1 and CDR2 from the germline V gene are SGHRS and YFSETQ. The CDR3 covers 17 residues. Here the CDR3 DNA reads TGCGCCAGCAGCTGGGCGGCAGTACCAGCGAACACCGGGGAGCTGTTTTTT. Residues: CASSWAAVPANTGELFF.

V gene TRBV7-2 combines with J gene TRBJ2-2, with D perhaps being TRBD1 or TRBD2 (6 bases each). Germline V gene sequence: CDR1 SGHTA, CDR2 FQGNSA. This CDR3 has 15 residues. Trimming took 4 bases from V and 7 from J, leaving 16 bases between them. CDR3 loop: CASSSIRGRGGELFF. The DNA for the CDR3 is TGTGCCAGCAGCTCTATCCGGGGGCGGGGCGGGGAGCTGTTTTTT.

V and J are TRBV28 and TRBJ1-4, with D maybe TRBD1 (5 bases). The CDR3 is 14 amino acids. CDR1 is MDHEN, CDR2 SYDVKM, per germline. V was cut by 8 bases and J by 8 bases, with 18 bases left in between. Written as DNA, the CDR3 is TGTGCCAGCGGGGGAGGGCCTGTAAGGGAAAAACTGTTTTTT. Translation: CASGGGPVREKLFF.

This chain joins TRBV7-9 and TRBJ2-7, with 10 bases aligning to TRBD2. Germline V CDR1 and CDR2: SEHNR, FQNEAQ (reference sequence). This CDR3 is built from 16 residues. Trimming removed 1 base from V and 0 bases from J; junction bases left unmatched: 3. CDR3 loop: CASSLGLAGDSYEQYF. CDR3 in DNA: TGTGCCAGCAGCTTAGGGCTAGCGGGGGACTCCTACGAGCAGTACTTC.

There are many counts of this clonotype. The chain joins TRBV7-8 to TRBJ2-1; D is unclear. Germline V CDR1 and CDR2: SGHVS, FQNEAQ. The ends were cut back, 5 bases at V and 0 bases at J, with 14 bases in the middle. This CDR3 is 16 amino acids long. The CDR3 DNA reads TGTGCCAGCAGCCCCGCCGGAACCTACTCCTACAATGAGCAGTTCTTC. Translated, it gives CASSPAGTYSYNEQFF.

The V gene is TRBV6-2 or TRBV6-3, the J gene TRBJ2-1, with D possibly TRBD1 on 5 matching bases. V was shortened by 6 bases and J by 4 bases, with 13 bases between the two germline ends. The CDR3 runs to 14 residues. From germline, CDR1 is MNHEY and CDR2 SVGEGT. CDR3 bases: TGTGCCAGCAGCCAAATGACAGCATACAATGAGCAGTTCTTC. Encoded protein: CASSQMTAYNEQFF.

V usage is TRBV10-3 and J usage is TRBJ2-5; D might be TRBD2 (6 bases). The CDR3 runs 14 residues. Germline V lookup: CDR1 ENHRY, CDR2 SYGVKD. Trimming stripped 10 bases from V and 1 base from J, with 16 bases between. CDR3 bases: TGTGCCACCCGGGACTTAGAAACCCAAGAGACCCAGTACTTC. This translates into CATRDLETQETQYF.

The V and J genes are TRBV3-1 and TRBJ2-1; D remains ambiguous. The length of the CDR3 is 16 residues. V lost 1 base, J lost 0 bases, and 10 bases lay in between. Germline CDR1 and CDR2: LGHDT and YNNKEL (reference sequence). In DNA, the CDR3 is TGTGCCAGCAGCCAAGGGGTAACGTCCTCCTACAATGAGCAGTTCTTC. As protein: CASSQGVTSSYNEQFF.

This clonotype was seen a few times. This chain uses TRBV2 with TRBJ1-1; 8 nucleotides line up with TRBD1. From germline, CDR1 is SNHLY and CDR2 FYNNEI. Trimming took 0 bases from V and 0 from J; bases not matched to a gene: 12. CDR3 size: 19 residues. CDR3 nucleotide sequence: TGTGCCAGCAGTGAAGCTGTATTAGGACAGGGAGGCTTGAACACTGAAGCTTTCTTT. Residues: CASSEAVLGQGGLNTEAFF.

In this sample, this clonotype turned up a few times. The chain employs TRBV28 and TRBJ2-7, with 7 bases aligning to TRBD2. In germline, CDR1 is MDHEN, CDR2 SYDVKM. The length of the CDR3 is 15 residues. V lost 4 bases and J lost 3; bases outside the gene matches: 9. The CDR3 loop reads CASSSPRGVSYEQYF. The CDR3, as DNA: TGTGCCAGCAGTTCCCCACGGGGGGTGAGCTACGAGCAGTACTTC.

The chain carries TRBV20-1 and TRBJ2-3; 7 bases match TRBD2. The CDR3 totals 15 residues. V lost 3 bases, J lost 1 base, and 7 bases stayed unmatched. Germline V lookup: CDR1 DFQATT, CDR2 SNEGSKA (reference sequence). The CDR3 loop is CSARGSAGGTDTQYF. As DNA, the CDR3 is TGCAGTGCTAGGGGCTCTGCGGGGGGCACAGATACGCAGTATTTT.

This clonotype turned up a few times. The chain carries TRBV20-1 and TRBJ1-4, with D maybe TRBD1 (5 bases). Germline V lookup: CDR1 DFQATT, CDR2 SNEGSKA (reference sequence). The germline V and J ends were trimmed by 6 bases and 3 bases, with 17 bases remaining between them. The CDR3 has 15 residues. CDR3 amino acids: CSAPFLRDPNEKLFF. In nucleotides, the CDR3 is TGCAGTGCCCCATTCCTCCGGGACCCTAATGAAAAACTGTTTTTT.

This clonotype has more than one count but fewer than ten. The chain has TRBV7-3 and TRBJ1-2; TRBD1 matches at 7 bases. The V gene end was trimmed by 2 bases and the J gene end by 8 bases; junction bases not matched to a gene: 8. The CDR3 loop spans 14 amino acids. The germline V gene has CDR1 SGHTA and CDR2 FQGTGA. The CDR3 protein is CASSLGPTGEGYTF. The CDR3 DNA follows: TGTGCCAGCAGCTTAGGCCCCACAGGGGAAGGCTACACCTTC.

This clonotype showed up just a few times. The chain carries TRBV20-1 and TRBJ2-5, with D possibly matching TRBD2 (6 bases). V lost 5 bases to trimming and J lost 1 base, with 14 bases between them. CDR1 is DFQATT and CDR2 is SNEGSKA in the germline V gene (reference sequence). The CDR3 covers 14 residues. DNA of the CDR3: TGCAGTGCTGGACTAAGGGGTGCCCAAGAGACCCAGTACTTC. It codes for CSAGLRGAQETQYF.

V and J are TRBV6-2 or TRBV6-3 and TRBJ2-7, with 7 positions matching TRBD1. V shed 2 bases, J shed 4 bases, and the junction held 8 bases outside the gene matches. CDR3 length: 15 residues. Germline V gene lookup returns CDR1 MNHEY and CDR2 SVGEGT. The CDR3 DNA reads TGTGCCAGCAGTTACCCCCTCGACAGGGAGTACGAGCAGTACTTC. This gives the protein CASSYPLDREYEQYF.

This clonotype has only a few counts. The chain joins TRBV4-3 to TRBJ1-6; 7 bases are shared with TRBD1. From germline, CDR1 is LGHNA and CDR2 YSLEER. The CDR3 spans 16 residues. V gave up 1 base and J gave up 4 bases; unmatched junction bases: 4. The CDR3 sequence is CASSQASGQYNSPLHF. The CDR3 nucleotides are TGCGCCAGCAGCCAAGCCTCGGGACAGTATAATTCACCCCTCCACTTT.

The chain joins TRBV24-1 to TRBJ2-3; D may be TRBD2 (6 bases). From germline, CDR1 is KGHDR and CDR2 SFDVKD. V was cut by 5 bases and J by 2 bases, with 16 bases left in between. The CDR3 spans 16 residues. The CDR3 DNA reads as TGTGCCACCAGTGGTGGAAGGACGGGAGCCACAGATACGCAGTATTTT. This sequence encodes CATSGGRTGATDTQYF.

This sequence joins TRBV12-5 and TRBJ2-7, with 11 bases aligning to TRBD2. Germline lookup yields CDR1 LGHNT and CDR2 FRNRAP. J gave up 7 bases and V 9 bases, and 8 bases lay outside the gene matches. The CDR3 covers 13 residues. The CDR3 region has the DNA TGTGCTAGCCAAATAGCGGGAGGGCTAGAGCAGTACTTC. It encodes CASQIAGGLEQYF.